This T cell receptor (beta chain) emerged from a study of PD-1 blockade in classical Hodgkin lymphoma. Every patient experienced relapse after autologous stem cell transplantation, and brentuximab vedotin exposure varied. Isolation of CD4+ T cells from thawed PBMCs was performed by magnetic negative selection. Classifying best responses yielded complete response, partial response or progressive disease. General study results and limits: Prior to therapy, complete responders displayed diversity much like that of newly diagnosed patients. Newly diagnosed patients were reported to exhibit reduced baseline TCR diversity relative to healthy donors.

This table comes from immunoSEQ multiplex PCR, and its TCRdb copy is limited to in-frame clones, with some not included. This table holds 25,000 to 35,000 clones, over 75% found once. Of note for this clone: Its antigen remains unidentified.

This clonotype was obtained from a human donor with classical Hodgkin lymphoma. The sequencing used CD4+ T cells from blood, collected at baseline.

CDR3 protein: CASSEDRARGHEQFF. In nucleotides, the CDR3 is TGTGCCAGCAGTGAAGACCGAGCCAGGGGTCATGAGCAGTTCTTC. The chain has TRBV2 and TRBJ2-1, with a possible D match to TRBD1 (6 bases). Germline V gene lookup returns CDR1 SNHLY and CDR2 FYNNEI. The CDR3 spans 15 residues. The germline V and J ends were trimmed by 1 base and 8 bases, with 15 bases remaining between them.